The 18 T cell receptor beta chains reported below all come from one sample, sequenced in a study of blood T cell repertoires in COVID-19. Libraries were prepared by immunoSEQ multiplex PCR; TCRdb keeps only in-frame clonotypes and omits some of them. The sample records about 410,000 clones, more than 80% being singletons. The specimen sequenced was peripheral blood. Receptors originate from a woman in her twenties or thirties with active or convalescent COVID-19.

This clone was recorded only once. The chain carries TRBV13 and TRBJ2-1; D is unclear. The CDR3 totals 13 residues. V was cut by 5 bases and J by 9 bases, with 14 bases left in between. Germline assignment: CDR1 PRHDT and CDR2 FYEKMQ (reference sequence). Here the CDR3 reads CASSLESNSEQFF. In DNA, the CDR3 is TGTGCCAGCAGCCTAGAGTCGAATAGTGAGCAGTTCTTC. Full variable domain (missing parts from reference TRBV13 and TRBJ2-1): AAGVIQSPRHLIKEKRETATLKCYPIPRHDTVYWYQQGPGQDPQFLISFYEKMQSDKGSIPDRFSAQQFSDYHSELNMSSLELGDSALYFCASSLESNSEQFFGPGTRLTVL.

V usage is TRBV5-4 and J usage is TRBJ2-3; 9 nucleotides match TRBD1. This CDR3 is built from 14 residues. J lost 4 bases, V lost 1 base, and 1 base had no gene match. CDR1 and CDR2 (germline): SGHNT, YYREEE (reference sequence). The CDR3 loop is CASSLRQGADTQYF. The DNA of the CDR3 is TGTGCCAGCAGCTTGAGACAGGGGGCAGATACGCAGTATTTT.

The rearrangement links TRBV2 to TRBJ2-3; maybe TRBD1 (6 bases). Germline CDR1 reads SNHLY; CDR2 reads FYNNEI. CDR3 length: 15 residues. V gave up 6 bases and J gave up 5 bases, with 18 bases separating them. The CDR3 protein is CASRRGGARGDTQYF. The CDR3 DNA reads as TGTGCCAGCAGGAGGGGCGGAGCCAGGGGAGATACGCAGTATTTT.

This sequence joins TRBV21-1 and TRBJ1-2; the table assigns TRBD1, which was not confirmed against the DNA. TRBV21-1 is recorded as a pseudogene. The CDR3 runs 16 residues. The CDR3 sequence is CASSKGDRGREYGYTF. The CDR3 coding sequence is TGTGCCAGCAGCAAAGGGGACAGGGGGCGTGAATATGGCTACACCTTC.

The gene calls are TRBV27 and TRBJ1-1, with D unresolved. This CDR3 spans 14 amino acids. V shed 1 base and J shed 1 base, with 7 bases lying between them. Germline CDR1 MNHEY, CDR2 SMNVEV (reference sequence). DNA of the CDR3: TGTGCCAGCAGTTTATGGGGAGGGAACACTGAAGCTTTCTTT. Amino acid sequence: CASSLWGGNTEAFF.

This chain joins TRBV18 and TRBJ1-2; 7 bases fit TRBD1. The CDR3 has 14 amino acids. CDR1 and CDR2 from the germline V gene are KGHSH and LQKENI. V was pared by 3 bases and J by 6 bases, with 7 bases of the junction left unmatched. CDR3 sequence (DNA): TGTGCCAGCTCACCCCCAACCCAGGGGGATGGCTACACCTTC. Its translation: CASSPPTQGDGYTF. Combining the CDR3 with reference TRBV18 and TRBJ1-2 gives the whole variable domain NAGVMQNPRHLVRRRGQEARLRCSPMKGHSHVYWYRQLPEEGLKFMVYLQKENIIDESGMPKERFSAEFPKEGPSILRIQQVVRGDSAAYFCASSPPTQGDGYTFGSGTRLTVV.

This chain connects TRBV15 to TRBJ1-2; 8 nucleotides align to TRBD1. The CDR3 totals 14 residues. Germline values: CDR1 LNHNV, CDR2 YYDKDF (reference sequence). The trim removed 3 bases at V and 8 bases at J, leaving 8 bases unmatched. The CDR3 coding sequence is TGTGCCACCAGCAGCACCAGGGGGCTGGGGGGCTACACCTTC. Protein: CATSSTRGLGGYTF.

The chain combines TRBV18 with TRBJ2-7; the match to TRBD1 covers 8 bases. Germline loops: CDR1 KGHSH, CDR2 LQKENI. The J segment lost 4 bases and the V segment lost 4 bases, leaving 15 bases of the junction unmatched. The CDR3 loop spans 17 amino acids. This chain's CDR3 is CASSLNVGTGLSYEQYF. CDR3 DNA sequence: TGTGCCAGCTCACTAAACGTGGGGACAGGACTTTCGTACGAGCAGTACTTC.

About this clone: The junction differs from germline at one of its ends, possibly a read error. V is TRBV4-2 and J is TRBJ2-3; tentative D call: TRBD2 (6 bases). Per germline, CDR1 LGHNA and CDR2 YNFKEQ. The CDR3 runs 17 residues. CDR3 coding DNA: TGTGCCAGCAGCGAAGACACTAGCTTAACTAGCACAGATACGCAGTATTTT. Translation gives CASSEDTSLTSTDTQYF.

The chain combines TRBV7-9 with TRBJ2-1; D may be TRBD1 (6 bases). From germline, CDR1 is SEHNR and CDR2 FQNEAQ (reference sequence). There are 13 residues in the CDR3. V dropped 5 bases and J dropped 9 bases, with 14 bases sitting between them. The CDR3 here is CASSPTGDTEQFF. CDR3 DNA sequence: TGTGCCAGCAGCCCGACAGGAGATACTGAGCAGTTCTTC.

The J gene is TRBJ1-5, the V gene TRBV30; no clear D gene. Germline CDR1 and CDR2: GTSNPN and SVGIG (reference sequence). The CDR3 loop spans 13 amino acids. Trimming took 3 bases from V and 9 from J, leaving 15 bases between them. The DNA for the CDR3 is TGTGCCTGGAGCACTAAACCGTTTTCGCCCCAGCATTTT. This translates into CAWSTKPFSPQHF. The full variable domain, with the rest looked up from reference TRBV30 and TRBJ1-5, is SQTIHQWPATLVQPVGSPLSLECTVEGTSNPNLYWYRQAAGRGLQLLFYSVGIGQISSEVPQNLSASRPQDRQFILSSKKLLLSDSGFYLCAWSTKPFSPQHFGDGTRLSIL.

V is TRBV5-8 and J is TRBJ1-5, with 7 positions matching TRBD1. The V segment lost 7 bases and the J segment 4 bases; nucleotides outside the gene matches: 5. The CDR3 is 13 residues long. CDR1 is SGHTS, CDR2 YDEGEE, per germline. The CDR3 is CASRDRPNQPQHF. CDR3 DNA sequence: TGTGCCAGCCGGGACAGACCAAATCAGCCCCAGCATTTT. The variable domain in full, with the rest retrieved from reference TRBV5-8 and TRBJ1-5, is EAGVTQSPTHLIKTRGQQATLRCSPISGHTSVYWYQQALGLGLQFLLWYDEGEERNRGNFPPRFSGRQFPNYSSELNVNALELEDSALYLCASRDRPNQPQHFGDGTRLSIL.

The chain is built from TRBV5-1 and TRBJ1-1; 9 bases map to TRBD1. This CDR3 spans 17 amino acids. The V gene end was trimmed by 1 base and the J gene end by 5 bases; junction bases not matched to a gene: 12. Germline V gives CDR1 SGHRS, CDR2 YFSETQ. The CDR3 loop reads CASSLPVGGQGGTEAFF. Written as DNA, the CDR3 is TGCGCCAGCAGCTTGCCCGTGGGGGGACAGGGTGGAACTGAAGCTTTCTTT.

The chain joins TRBV6-6 to TRBJ1-1; D perhaps matches TRBD1 (5 bases). The V gene lost 6 bases and the J gene lost 0 bases, with 14 bases spanning the gap. CDR3 size: 15 residues. Germline V gene lookup returns CDR1 MNHNY and CDR2 SVGAGI (reference sequence). DNA of the CDR3: TGTGCCAGCAGCGGGGGGGGTACTCTGAACACTGAAGCTTTCTTT. Translation: CASSGGGTLNTEAFF.

The rearrangement links TRBV5-4 to TRBJ1-2; D is uncertain. CDR1 is SGHNT, CDR2 YYREEE, per germline (reference sequence). The CDR3 runs 14 residues. V was shortened by 2 bases and J by 6 bases, with 14 bases between the two germline ends. The DNA for the CDR3 is TGTGCCAGCAGCTTTGAGGGAAACGGGGATGGCTACACCTTC. Its translation is CASSFEGNGDGYTF.

The chain combines TRBV29-1 with TRBJ1-3; no reliable D call. V gave up 0 bases and J gave up 0 bases, with 6 bases separating them. From germline, CDR1 is SQVTM and CDR2 ANQGSEA. The CDR3 is 14 residues long. CDR3 sequence (DNA): TGCAGCGTTGAAGACTATGGCTCTGGAAACACCATATATTTT. Its protein product is CSVEDYGSGNTIYF. The full variable domain, its missing parts supplied by reference TRBV29-1 and TRBJ1-3, is SAVISQKPSRDICQRGTSLTIQCQVDSQVTMMFWYRQQPGQSLTLIATANQGSEATYESGFVIDKFPISRPNLTFSTLTVSNMSPEDSSIYLCSVEDYGSGNTIYFGEGSWLTVV.

The genes are TRBV5-4 and TRBJ2-1; weak D call: TRBD2 (6 bases). This CDR3 has 13 amino acids. Per the germline V gene, CDR1 is SGHNT and CDR2 is YYREEE (reference sequence). Trimming removed 2 bases from V and 8 bases from J, with 11 bases in between. CDR3 nucleotides: TGTGCCAGCAGCTTCCCTGGAGGGCATGAGCAGTTCTTC. Amino acid sequence: CASSFPGGHEQFF.

CDR3: CASSLDYSPNEQFF. DNA for the CDR3: TGTGCCAGCAGCTTAGATTATAGCCCCAATGAGCAGTTCTTC. The V gene is TRBV7-8, the J gene TRBJ2-1; the D is unclear. V gave up 1 base and J gave up 6 bases, with 10 bases separating them. CDR1 SGHVS and CDR2 FQNEAQ come from the germline V gene. The CDR3 extends over 14 amino acids.